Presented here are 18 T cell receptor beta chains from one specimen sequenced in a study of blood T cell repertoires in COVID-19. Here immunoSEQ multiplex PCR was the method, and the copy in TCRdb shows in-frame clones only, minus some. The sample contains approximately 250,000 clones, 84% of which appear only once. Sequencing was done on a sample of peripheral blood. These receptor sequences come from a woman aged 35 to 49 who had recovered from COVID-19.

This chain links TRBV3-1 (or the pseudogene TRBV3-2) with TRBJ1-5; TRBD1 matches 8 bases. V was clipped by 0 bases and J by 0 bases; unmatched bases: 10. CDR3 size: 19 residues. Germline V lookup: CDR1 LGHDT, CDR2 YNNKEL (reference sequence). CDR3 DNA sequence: TGTGCCAGCAGCCAAGATCGGACAGGGTTAGGGTATAGCAATCAGCCCCAGCATTTT. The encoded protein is CASSQDRTGLGYSNQPQHF.

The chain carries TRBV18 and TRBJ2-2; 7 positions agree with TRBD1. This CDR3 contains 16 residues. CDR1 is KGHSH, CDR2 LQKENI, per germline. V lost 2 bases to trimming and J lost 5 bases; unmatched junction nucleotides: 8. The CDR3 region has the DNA TGTGCCAGCTCACCATATCGAGGGGGCAGGACCGGGGAGCTGTTTTTT. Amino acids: CASSPYRGGRTGELFF.

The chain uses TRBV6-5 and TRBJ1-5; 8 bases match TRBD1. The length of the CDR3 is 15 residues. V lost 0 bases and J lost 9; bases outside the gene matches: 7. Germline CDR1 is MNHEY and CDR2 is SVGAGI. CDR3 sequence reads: CASSYSMDREMPQHF. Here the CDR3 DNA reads TGTGCCAGCAGTTACTCGATGGACAGGGAGATGCCCCAGCATTTT.

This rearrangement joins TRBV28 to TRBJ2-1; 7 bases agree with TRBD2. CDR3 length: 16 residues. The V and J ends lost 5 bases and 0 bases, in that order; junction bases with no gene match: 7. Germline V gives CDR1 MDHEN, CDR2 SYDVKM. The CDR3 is CASSPHIAGSYNEQFF. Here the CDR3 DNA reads TGTGCCAGCAGTCCCCATATAGCGGGCTCCTACAATGAGCAGTTCTTC.

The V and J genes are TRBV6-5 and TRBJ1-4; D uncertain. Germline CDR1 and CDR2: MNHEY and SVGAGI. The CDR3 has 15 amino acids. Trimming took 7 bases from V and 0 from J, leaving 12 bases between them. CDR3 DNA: TGTGCCAGCACCTCCGGTGGAGCAACTAATGAAAAACTGTTTTTT. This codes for CASTSGGATNEKLFF.

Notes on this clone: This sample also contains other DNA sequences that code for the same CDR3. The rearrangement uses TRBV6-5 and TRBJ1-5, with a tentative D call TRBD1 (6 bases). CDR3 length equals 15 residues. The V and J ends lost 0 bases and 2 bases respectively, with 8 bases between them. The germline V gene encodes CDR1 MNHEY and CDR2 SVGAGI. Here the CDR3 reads CASSYSEGGNQPQHF. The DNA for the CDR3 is TGTGCCAGCAGTTACTCCGAGGGGGGCAATCAGCCCCAGCATTTT.

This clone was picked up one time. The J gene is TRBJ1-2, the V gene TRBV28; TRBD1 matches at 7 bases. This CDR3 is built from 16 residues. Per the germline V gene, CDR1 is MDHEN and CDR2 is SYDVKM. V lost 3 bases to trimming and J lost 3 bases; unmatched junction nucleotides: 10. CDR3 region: CASSLFRTGGDYGYTF. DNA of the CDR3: TGTGCCAGCAGTTTGTTTCGGACAGGAGGTGACTATGGCTACACCTTC.

The CDR3 DNA is TGTGCCAGCAAACCGCTTACTAGCGGTCTCCAAGAGACCCAGTACTTC. Translation gives CASKPLTSGLQETQYF. The chain is built from TRBV27 and TRBJ2-5, with 8 bases fitting TRBD2. The V gene's germline CDR1 is MNHEY and CDR2 SMNVEV (reference sequence). CDR3 length equals 16 residues. With 7 bases clipped from V and 1 base from J, the junction kept 11 bases outside the gene matches.

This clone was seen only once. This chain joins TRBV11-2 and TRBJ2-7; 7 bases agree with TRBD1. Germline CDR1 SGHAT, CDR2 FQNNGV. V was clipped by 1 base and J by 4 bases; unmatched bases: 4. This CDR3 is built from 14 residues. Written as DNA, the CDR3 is TGTGCCAGCAGCTTAGCGGCAGGGGGTTACGAGCAGTACTTC. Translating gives CASSLAAGGYEQYF.

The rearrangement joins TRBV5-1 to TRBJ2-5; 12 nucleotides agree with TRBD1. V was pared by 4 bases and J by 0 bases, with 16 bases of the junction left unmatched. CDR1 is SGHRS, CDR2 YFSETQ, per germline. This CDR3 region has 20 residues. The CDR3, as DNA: TGCGCCAGCAGCAGTACCGGGACAGGGGGCGAAACCTGGTACCAAGAGACCCAGTACTTC. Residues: CASSSTGTGGETWYQETQYF. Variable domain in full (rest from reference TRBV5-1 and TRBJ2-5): KAGVTQTPRYLIKTRGQQVTLSCSPISGHRSVSWYQQTPGQGLQFLFEYFSETQRNKGNFPGRFSGRQFSNSRSEMNVSTLELGDSALYLCASSSTGTGGETWYQETQYFGPGTRLLVL.

Here the CDR3 DNA reads TGTGCCAGCAGACAGGTGAGCACAGATACGCAGTATTTT. This codes for CASRQVSTDTQYF. The V call is TRBV5-6, the J call TRBJ2-3; possible D gene TRBD1, 5 bases. In germline, CDR1 is SGHDT, CDR2 YYEEEE. V shed 5 bases and J shed 0 bases, with 7 bases lying between them. The CDR3 is made up of 13 amino acids.

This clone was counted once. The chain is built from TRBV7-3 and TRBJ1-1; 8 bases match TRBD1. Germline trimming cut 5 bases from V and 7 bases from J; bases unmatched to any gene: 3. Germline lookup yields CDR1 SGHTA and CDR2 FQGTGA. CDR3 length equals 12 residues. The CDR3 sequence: CASSQQGVEAFF. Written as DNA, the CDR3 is TGTGCCAGCAGCCAACAGGGGGTTGAAGCTTTCTTT.

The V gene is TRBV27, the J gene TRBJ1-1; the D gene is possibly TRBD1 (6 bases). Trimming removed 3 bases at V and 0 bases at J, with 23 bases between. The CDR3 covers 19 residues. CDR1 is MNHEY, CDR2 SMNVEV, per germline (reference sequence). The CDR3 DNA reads TGTGCCAGCAGTTTTTTGTGGCAGGGGAGTCATTACATGAACACTGAAGCTTTCTTT. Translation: CASSFLWQGSHYMNTEAFF.

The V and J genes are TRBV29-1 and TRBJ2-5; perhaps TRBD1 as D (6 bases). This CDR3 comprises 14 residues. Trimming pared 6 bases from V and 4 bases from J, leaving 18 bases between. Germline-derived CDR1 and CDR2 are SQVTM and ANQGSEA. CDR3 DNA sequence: TGCAGCGTGGGGATCAGGGGCCCGGGAGAGACCCAGTACTTC. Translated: CSVGIRGPGETQYF.

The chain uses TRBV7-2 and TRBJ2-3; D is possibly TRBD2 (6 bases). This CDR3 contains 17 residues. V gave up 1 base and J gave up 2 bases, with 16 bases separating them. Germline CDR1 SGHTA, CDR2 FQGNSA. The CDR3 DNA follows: TGTGCCAGCAGCTTAGTTCTCGGTAGCGGAGACACAGATACGCAGTATTTT. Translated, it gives CASSLVLGSGDTDTQYF.

Written as DNA, the CDR3 is TGCAGTGCTAGTGGGCAGGGCGCGTTGAGCTCTGGAAACACCATATATTTT. It translates to CSASGQGALSSGNTIYF. This sequence joins TRBV20-1 and TRBJ1-3; D is possibly TRBD1 (5 bases). Per germline, CDR1 DFQATT and CDR2 SNEGSKA (reference sequence). The CDR3 totals 17 residues. Between the trimmed V and J ends, which lost 3 bases and 0 bases, there was a span of 18 bases.

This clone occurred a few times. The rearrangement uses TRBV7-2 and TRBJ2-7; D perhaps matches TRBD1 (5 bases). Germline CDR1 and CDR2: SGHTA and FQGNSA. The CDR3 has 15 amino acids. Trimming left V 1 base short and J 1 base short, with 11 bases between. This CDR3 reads CASSLGGHRSYEQYF. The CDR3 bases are TGTGCCAGCAGCTTAGGAGGACATCGGTCCTACGAGCAGTACTTC. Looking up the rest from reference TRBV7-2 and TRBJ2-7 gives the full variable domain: GAGVSQSPSNKVTEKGKDVELRCDPISGHTALYWYRQSLGQGLEFLIYFQGNSAPDKSGLPSDRFSAERTGGSVSTLTIQRTQQEDSAVYLCASSLGGHRSYEQYFGPGTRLTVT.

In nucleotides, the CDR3 is TGTGCCAGCAGCGTGAGGGACAACCAAGAGACCCAGTACTTC. It is translated as CASSVRDNQETQYF. The chain is built from TRBV9 and TRBJ2-5, with D maybe TRBD1 (6 bases). With 2 bases removed from V and 0 bases from J, the gap between germline ends came to 8 bases. Germline V CDR1 and CDR2: SGDLS, YYNGEE. The CDR3 length is 14 residues.